The clone carrying this TCR beta chain was counted a single time. Antigen unknown. The sample is drawn from a study of shared clonotypes between healthy human individuals. Study-wide results and caveats: The generation probabilities recorded for non-shared clonotypes fell below those of clonotypes shared by all four donors.

Trimming left V 4 bases short and J 4 bases short, with 22 bases between. CDR1 and CDR2 (germline): SGHAT, FQNNGV. CDR3 length equals 17 residues. CD45RO-negative, CCR7-selected cells formed the naive CD8 fraction, which excluded terminally differentiated effector memory CD45RA+ cells. Generated by immunoSEQ multiplex PCR, the TCRdb table keeps only in-frame clones and is missing some. The sample carries 750,000 to 1,000,000 clones, 85% to 95% recorded once. V gene TRBV11-2 combines with J gene TRBJ2-5, with D possibly TRBD2 on 6 matching bases. The sequencing sample was made of naive CD8+ T cells sorted from blood. The receptor was derived from a man between 25 and 39 years old in good health. This CDR3 is CASSSLWEAGGIETQYF. In DNA, the CDR3 is TGTGCCAGCAGCTCCCTCTGGGAGGCCGGAGGGATAGAGACCCAGTACTTC.